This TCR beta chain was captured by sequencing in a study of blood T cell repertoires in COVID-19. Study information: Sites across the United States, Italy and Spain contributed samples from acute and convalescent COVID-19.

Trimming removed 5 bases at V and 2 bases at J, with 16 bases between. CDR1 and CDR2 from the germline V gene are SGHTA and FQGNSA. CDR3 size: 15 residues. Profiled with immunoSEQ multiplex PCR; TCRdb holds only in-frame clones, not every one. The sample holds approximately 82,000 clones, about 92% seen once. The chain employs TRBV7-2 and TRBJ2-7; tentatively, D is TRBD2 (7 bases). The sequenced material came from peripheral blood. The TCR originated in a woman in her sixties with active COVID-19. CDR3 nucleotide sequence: TGTGCCAGCAGCACAGACTCGGGGGGCGCCTACGAGCAGTACTTC. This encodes CASSTDSGGAYEQYF.